This is a list of T cell receptor beta chains from one sample in a study of CD8 T cells in Susac syndrome. TCRdb re-called the immunoSEQ multiplex PCR reads with MiXCR, one entry per CDR3 protein. This table holds 120,000 or so distinct CDR3 sequences, around 94% found once. Sequencing input: CD8+ T cells from PBMCs. The receptors stem from a human donor with Susac syndrome. Both conserved end residues are part of each CDR3. The D gene is left open where the match is weak. A clone size is listed for some rows: how often the clone was seen (once, few, many), or a class if it is expanded.

V gene	clone size	J gene	D gene	CDR3 DNA	CDR3 protein
TRBV3-1	NA	TRBJ2-3	TRBD2	TGTGCCAGCAGCCCCGAAACGGGAGGCGACACAGATACGCAGTATTTT	CASSPETGGDTDTQYF
TRBV24-1	NA	TRBJ2-3	NA	TGTGCCACCAGTGATTCGTTCACAGATACGCAGTATTTT	CATSDSFTDTQYF
TRBV14	NA	TRBJ2-1	NA	TGTGCCAGCAGCTCTTTAGGGTTTGAGCAGTTCTTC	CASSSLGFEQFF
TRBV12-3/TRBV12-4	NA	TRBJ2-5	TRBD1	TGTGCCAGCAGTTTATTTCAGGAGACAGGGCAAGAGACCCAGTACTTC	CASSLFQETGQETQYF
TRBV2	NA	TRBJ2-7	NA	TGTGCCAGCAGCCTTTCGGACCGGGTCCACGAGCAGTACTTC	CASSLSDRVHEQYF
TRBV30	NA	TRBJ1-5	NA	TGTGCCTGGAGTGTACGCGGGCTTGGCAATCAGCCCCAGCATTTT	CAWSVRGLGNQPQHF
TRBV7-3	NA	TRBJ2-2	NA	TGTGCCAGCAGCGATAACTCCTTTAACACCGGGGAGCTGTTTTTT	CASSDNSFNTGELFF
TRBV6-6	NA	TRBJ2-7	NA	TGTGCCAGCAGCGACACTGCGGGCTCCTACGAGCAGTACTTC	CASSDTAGSYEQYF
TRBV10-3	NA	TRBJ2-7	TRBD2	TGTGCCATCAGTGGAGGGACTAGCGGGCGGCGAGAGCAGTACTTC	CAISGGTSGRREQYF
TRBV20-1	once	TRBJ2-3	TRBD2	TGCAGTGCTAATCCGGGACTAGTAGGGATAGATACGCAGTATTTT	CSANPGLVGIDTQYF